These 21 T cell receptor beta chains share one sample of origin, sequenced in a study of cytomegalovirus exposure and HLA in healthy donors. With 60 Vbeta and 13 Jbeta primers, the PCR was carried out. The table came from immunoSEQ multiplex PCR; TCRdb's copy has only in-frame clones and leaves some out. This sample carries under 120,000 clones, approximately 66% of them seen once, and the ten largest clones take 9.5% to 13%. Sequencing was performed on PBMCs. Every receptor here comes from a middle-aged man in good health and CMV-seropositive.

The chain combines TRBV5-1 with TRBJ2-2, with D perhaps matching TRBD1 (6 bases). Trimming cost V 4 bases and J 5 bases, with 18 bases left between them. Germline V lookup: CDR1 SGHRS, CDR2 YFSETQ. The CDR3 is made up of 16 amino acids. The CDR3, as DNA: TGCGCCAGCAGCGGGACCATATCAGGGGTTACCGGGGAGCTGTTTTTT. It yields the protein CASSGTISGVTGELFF.

This clone was recorded once. The V gene is TRBV6-1, the J gene TRBJ2-7; 10 bases are shared with TRBD1. With V trimmed by 6 bases and J by 5 bases, 7 bases remained unmatched. The CDR3 covers 14 residues. Germline assignment: CDR1 MNHNS and CDR2 SASEGT. CDR3 sequence (DNA): TGTGCCAGCAGACGGGACAGGGGTTTCGACGAGCAGTACTTC. The encoded protein is CASRRDRGFDEQYF.

The rearrangement links TRBV28 to TRBJ2-7; D gene ambiguous. The CDR3 runs to 12 residues. Germline CDR1 MDHEN, CDR2 SYDVKM. With 7 bases removed from V and 1 base from J, the gap between germline ends came to 8 bases. The CDR3 reads CASTVTSYEQYF. In DNA, the CDR3 is TGTGCCAGCACGGTGACTTCCTACGAGCAGTACTTC.

The rearrangement uses TRBV7-9 and TRBJ2-7, with TRBD1 as a possible D gene (6 bases). V was shortened by 4 bases and J by 7 bases, with 17 bases between the two germline ends. The CDR3 extends over 14 amino acids. Germline V gene lookup returns CDR1 SEHNR and CDR2 FQNEAQ (reference sequence). The DNA of the CDR3 is TGTGCCAGCAGCTCCGTCGGACAGCCCTGGGAGCAGTACGTC. Encoded protein: CASSSVGQPWEQYV.

The rearrangement links TRBV2 to TRBJ1-2; D is unclear. CDR3 length equals 12 residues. V was cut by 7 bases and J by 2 bases, with 8 bases left in between. In germline, CDR1 is SNHLY, CDR2 FYNNEI. CDR3 in amino acids: CASTPLNYGYTF. CDR3 bases: TGTGCCAGCACTCCTCTCAACTATGGCTACACCTTC.

The chain employs TRBV2 and TRBJ1-2; D is possibly TRBD1 (5 bases). Germline loops: CDR1 SNHLY, CDR2 FYNNEI. CDR3 length equals 13 residues. V gave up 6 bases and J gave up 4 bases, with 12 bases separating them. This chain's CDR3 is CASRDSGGYGYTF. The DNA for the CDR3 is TGTGCCAGCAGAGACAGCGGGGGCTATGGCTACACCTTC.

The V gene is TRBV4-1, the J gene TRBJ1-5; D call uncertain. Germline V gene data show CDR1 as MGHRA and CDR2 as YSYEKL. The V end was cut by 3 bases, the J end by 4 bases, with 10 bases between. CDR3 length: 14 amino acids. As DNA, the CDR3 is TGCGCCAGCAGCCAGCTTACTCATAATCAGCCCCAGCATTTT. Its protein is CASSQLTHNQPQHF.

V usage is TRBV30 and J usage is TRBJ1-2; 8 bases line up with TRBD1. The CDR3 totals 13 residues. Germline CDR1 reads GTSNPN; CDR2 reads SVGIG (reference sequence). Germline trimming cut 3 bases from V and 8 bases from J; bases unmatched to any gene: 8. Here the CDR3 reads CAWSDQGAWGYTF. The CDR3 bases are TGTGCCTGGAGCGATCAGGGGGCATGGGGCTACACCTTC.

The rearrangement joins TRBV27 to TRBJ1-1, with D possibly being TRBD1 (5 bases). This CDR3 is built from 13 residues. Per germline, CDR1 MNHEY and CDR2 SMNVEV (reference sequence). Trimming cost V 6 bases and J 1 base, with 9 bases left between them. This CDR3 is CASSGTPNTEAFF. The CDR3, as DNA: TGTGCCAGCAGCGGGACTCCGAACACTGAAGCTTTCTTT.

V is TRBV11-2 and J is TRBJ1-1; the D gene is possibly TRBD1 (6 bases). Between the trimmed V and J ends, which lost 5 bases and 2 bases, there was a span of 15 bases. The CDR3 is made up of 15 amino acids. The germline gives CDR1 SGHAT, CDR2 FQNNGV. CDR3 coding DNA: TGTGCCAGCAGCCCCCGGACAGAGTCTAACACTGAAGCTTTCTTT. Residues: CASSPRTESNTEAFF. The variable domain in full, with the rest retrieved from reference TRBV11-2 and TRBJ1-1, is EAGVAQSPRYKIIEKRQSVAFWCNPISGHATLYWYQQILGQGPKLLIQFQNNGVVDDSQLPKDRFSAERLKGVDSTLKIQPAKLEDSAVYLCASSPRTESNTEAFFGQGTRLTVV.

The V call is TRBV5-1, the J call TRBJ1-2; 10 positions agree with TRBD1. Trimming removed 4 bases from V and 3 bases from J; junction bases left unmatched: 6. The CDR3 consists of 15 residues. Germline V lookup: CDR1 SGHRS, CDR2 YFSETQ. CDR3 protein: CASSVDRGPDYGYTF. The DNA for the CDR3 is TGCGCCAGCAGCGTAGACAGGGGGCCGGACTATGGCTACACCTTC.

This clone was seen once. This sequence joins TRBV4-1 and TRBJ2-2, with TRBD2 matching 13 bases. Germline values: CDR1 MGHRA, CDR2 YSYEKL. This CDR3 spans 18 amino acids. J gave up 3 bases and V 1 base, and 5 bases lay outside the gene matches. The CDR3 DNA sequence: TGCGCCAGCAGCCAAGTCCCGGGACTAGCGGGACACACCGGGGAGCTGTTTTTT. Translated: CASSQVPGLAGHTGELFF.

The chain combines TRBV11-2 with TRBJ1-5, with unresolved D. CDR3 length equals 13 residues. The V and J ends lost 3 bases and 7 bases respectively, with 10 bases between them. Germline loops: CDR1 SGHAT, CDR2 FQNNGV. The CDR3, as DNA: TGTGCCAGCAGCTTTTCGCTAGAACAGCCCCAGCATTTT. This translates into CASSFSLEQPQHF.

The chain combines TRBV2 with TRBJ2-1; TRBD2 matches 8 bases. CDR3 length: 13 residues. The germline CDR1 and CDR2 sequences are SNHLY and FYNNEI. After removal of 6 bases from V and 4 bases from J, the junction contained 2 bases not matched to a gene. The CDR3 region is CASRVAGYNEQFF. The CDR3 region has the DNA TGTGCCAGCAGAGTAGCGGGATACAATGAGCAGTTCTTC. The full variable domain, with the rest looked up from reference TRBV2 and TRBJ2-1, is EPEVTQTPSHQVTQMGQEVILRCVPISNHLYFYWYRQILGQKVEFLVSFYNNEISEKSEIFDDQFSVERPDGSNFTLKIRSTKLEDSAMYFCASRVAGYNEQFFGPGTRLTVL.

This clone appeared a single time. CDR3 nucleotide sequence: TGTGCCAGCAGCGTAGGCGGGAGTGGCTACAATGAGCAGTTCTTC. It is translated as CASSVGGSGYNEQFF. The rearrangement links TRBV9 to TRBJ2-1; TRBD2 agrees at 7 bases. This CDR3 contains 15 residues. The J segment lost 3 bases and the V segment lost 0 bases, leaving 3 bases of the junction unmatched. Looked up from germline, CDR1 is SGDLS and CDR2 is YYNGEE.

This chain joins TRBV19 and TRBJ1-2; TRBD1 might be the D (5 bases). Between the trimmed V and J ends, which lost 3 bases and 5 bases, there was a span of 19 bases. The germline V gene encodes CDR1 LNHDA and CDR2 SQIVND (reference sequence). This CDR3 contains 16 residues. The CDR3 DNA reads as TGTGCCAGTAGTATGCGGGGCCAGCGAAAATTATATGGCTACACCTTC. This codes for CASSMRGQRKLYGYTF.

This chain links TRBV4-2 with TRBJ2-3, with D hard to call. Trimming left V 4 bases short and J 5 bases short, with 7 bases between. The germline CDR1 and CDR2 sequences are LGHNA and YNFKEQ. The length of the CDR3 is 12 residues. The CDR3: CASSPRLDTQYF. DNA for the CDR3: TGTGCCAGCAGCCCCCGACTAGATACGCAGTATTTT.

This clone has only a few counts. The chain employs TRBV6-6 and TRBJ2-3; no clear D. Trimming took off 2 bases at V and 6 bases at J, with 9 bases between the two ends. Germline V gene data show CDR1 as MNHNY and CDR2 as SVGAGI (reference sequence). The CDR3 contains 13 residues. For the CDR3, the DNA is TGTGCCAGCAGTTACAGCCCATCGGATACGCAGTATTTT. Translating it yields CASSYSPSDTQYF.

The rearrangement links TRBV20-1 to TRBJ1-1, with D perhaps matching TRBD1 (5 bases). Deletions cut 8 bases from V and 1 base from J, with 8 bases between. The CDR3 covers 11 residues. Germline CDR1 DFQATT, CDR2 SNEGSKA (reference sequence). The CDR3 nucleotides read TGCAGTTCCACAGGGAACACTGAAGCTTTCTTT. As protein: CSSTGNTEAFF.

This sequence joins TRBV4-3 and TRBJ2-2; a possible D gene is TRBD2 (6 bases). The V gene lost 4 bases and the J gene lost 1 base, with 13 bases spanning the gap. The length of the CDR3 is 16 residues. Germline assignment: CDR1 LGHNA and CDR2 YSLEER. The CDR3 sequence: CASSPTGLLNTGELFF. The CDR3 nucleotides are TGCGCCAGCAGCCCGACTGGACTATTGAACACCGGGGAGCTGTTTTTT.

This clone was seen a handful of times. This rearrangement joins TRBV18 to TRBJ1-2; D gene uncertain. The V and J ends lost 3 bases and 1 base respectively, with 6 bases between them. The germline gives CDR1 KGHSH, CDR2 LQKENI. The CDR3 is made up of 13 amino acids. This chain's CDR3 is CASSPPGNYGYTF. The CDR3 coding sequence is TGTGCCAGCTCACCCCCGGGTAACTATGGCTACACCTTC.